This T cell receptor beta chain was sequenced in a study of T cells in lung cancer brain metastases. Background on the study: Median interval between primary and brain metastasis specimen acquisition was about 350 days. Study-level results: Most clones were lesion-specific, with limited overlap between paired lesions (Morisita 0.23).

Method: immunoSEQ multiplex PCR; TCRdb's copy keeps in-frame clones and lacks some. Here the sample spans around 2,500 clones, over 80% being singletons. With respect to this clone: Antigen specificity is unknown.

The CDR3 loop spans 17 amino acids. The V gene end was trimmed by 3 bases and the J gene end by 0 bases; junction bases not matched to a gene: 5. CDR1 is SGHTA and CDR2 is FQGTGA in the germline V gene. The chain has TRBV7-3 and TRBJ2-6; TRBD2 agrees at 7 bases. The sequenced sample consisted of tumor tissue from a brain metastasis. The sequence derives from a man between 70 and 80 years old with non-small cell lung cancer that had spread to the brain. Written as DNA, the CDR3 is TGTGCCAGCAGCTTGGGAGGGGCCAGCTCTGGGGCCAACGTCCTGACTTTC. It is translated as CASSLGGASSGANVLTF.